This T cell receptor beta chain originates from a study of beta chain features in type 1 diabetes. Findings of the study overall: At VDJ recombination sites, type 1 diabetes patients had fewer insertions and more deleted nucleotides.

Turning to this clone: The target antigen is unknown.

The authors reverse transcribed all of the isolated RNA, so sequencing captured expressed TCRB transcripts. Sequenced by immunoSEQ multiplex PCR; TCRdb stores in-frame clones only, minus some. The sample yields about 150,000 clones, 11% seen once. Sequences were obtained from central memory CD4+ T cells from blood. The clonotype was recovered from a young man in good health.

CDR3 in amino acids: CASSQDGSATDTQYF. The CDR3 region has the DNA TGCGCCAGCAGCCAAGATGGGTCGGCAACAGATACGCAGTATTTT. This rearrangement joins TRBV4-3 to TRBJ2-3; no firm D call. V dropped 0 bases and J dropped 3 bases, with 10 bases sitting between them. Germline CDR1 and CDR2: LGHNA and YSLEER. CDR3 size: 15 residues.